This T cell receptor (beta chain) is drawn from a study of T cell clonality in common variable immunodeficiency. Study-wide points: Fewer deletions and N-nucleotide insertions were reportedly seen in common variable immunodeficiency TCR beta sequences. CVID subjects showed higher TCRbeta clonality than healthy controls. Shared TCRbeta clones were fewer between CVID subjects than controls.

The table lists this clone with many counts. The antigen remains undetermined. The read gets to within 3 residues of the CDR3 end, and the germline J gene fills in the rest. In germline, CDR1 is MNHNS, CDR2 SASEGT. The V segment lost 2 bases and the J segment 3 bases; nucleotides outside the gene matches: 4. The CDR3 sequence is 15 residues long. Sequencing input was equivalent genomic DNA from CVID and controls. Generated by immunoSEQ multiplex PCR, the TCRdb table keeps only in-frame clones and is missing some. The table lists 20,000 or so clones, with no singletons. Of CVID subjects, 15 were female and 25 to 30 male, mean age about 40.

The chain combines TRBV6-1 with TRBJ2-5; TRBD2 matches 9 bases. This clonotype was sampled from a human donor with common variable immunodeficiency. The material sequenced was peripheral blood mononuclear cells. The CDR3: CASSESASGKETQYF. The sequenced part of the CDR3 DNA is TGTGCCAGCAGTGAATCCGCTAGCGGGAAAGAGACC.